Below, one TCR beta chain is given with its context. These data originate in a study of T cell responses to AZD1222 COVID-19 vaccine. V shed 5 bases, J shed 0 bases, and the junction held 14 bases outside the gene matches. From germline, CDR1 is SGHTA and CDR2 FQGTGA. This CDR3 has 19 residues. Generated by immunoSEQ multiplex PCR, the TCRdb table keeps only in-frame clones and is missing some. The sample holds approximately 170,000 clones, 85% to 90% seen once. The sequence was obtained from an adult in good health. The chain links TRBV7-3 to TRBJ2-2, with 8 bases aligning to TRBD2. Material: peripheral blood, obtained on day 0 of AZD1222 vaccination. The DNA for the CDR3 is TGTGCCAGCAGCCCAAGACGCGAAGCGGGGGCCTCGAACACCGGGGAGCTGTTTTTT. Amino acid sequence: CASSPRREAGASNTGELFF.